This T cell receptor beta chain was captured by sequencing in a study of response to subunit inactivated influenza vaccine. This clonotype has more than one count but fewer than ten. TCRdb used MiXCR to reprocess the RT-PCR reads, holding one entry per CDR3 protein. The table shows 600,000 to 850,000 distinct CDR3 sequences, with 14% occurring only once. Trimming took 3 bases from V and 5 from J; bases not matched to a gene: 14. In germline, CDR1 is DFQATT, CDR2 SNEGSKA (reference sequence). The CDR3 covers 16 residues. The chain is built from TRBV20-1 and TRBJ2-7; 9 positions agree with TRBD1. The sequence was obtained from a man aged 45-60 years who received an inactivated influenza vaccine. The starting material was PBMCs from blood, obtained around 14 days before vaccination. The CDR3 nucleotides read TGCAGTGCTAGTTCAACAGCTCGGACAGGGGATCACGAGCAGTACTTC. Its protein is CSASSTARTGDHEQYF.